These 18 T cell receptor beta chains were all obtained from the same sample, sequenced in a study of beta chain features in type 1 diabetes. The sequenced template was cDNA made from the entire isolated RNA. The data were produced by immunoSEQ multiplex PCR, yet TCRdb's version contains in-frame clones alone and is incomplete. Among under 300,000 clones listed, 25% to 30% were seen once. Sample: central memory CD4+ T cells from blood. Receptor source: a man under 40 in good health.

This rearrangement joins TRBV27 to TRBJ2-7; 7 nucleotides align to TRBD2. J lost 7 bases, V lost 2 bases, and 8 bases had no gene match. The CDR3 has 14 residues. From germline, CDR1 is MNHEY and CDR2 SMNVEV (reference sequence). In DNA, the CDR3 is TGTGCCAGCAGTTTAATTGGCGGGAGAGGTGAGCAGTACTTC. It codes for CASSLIGGRGEQYF.

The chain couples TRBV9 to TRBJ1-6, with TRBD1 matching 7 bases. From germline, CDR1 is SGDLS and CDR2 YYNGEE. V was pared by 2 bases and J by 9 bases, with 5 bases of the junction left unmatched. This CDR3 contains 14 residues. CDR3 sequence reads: CASSVRDRSSPLHF. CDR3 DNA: TGTGCCAGCAGCGTCCGGGACAGATCTTCACCCCTCCACTTT. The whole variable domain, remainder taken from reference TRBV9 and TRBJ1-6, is DSGVTQTPKHLITATGQRVTLRCSPRSGDLSVYWYQQSLDQGLQFLIQYYNGEERAKGNILERFSAQQFPDLHSELNLSSLELGDSALYFCASSVRDRSSPLHFGNGTRLTVT.

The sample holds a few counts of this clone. This chain's CDR3 is CAWTPGNEAFF. The CDR3, as DNA: TGTGCCTGGACGCCAGGGAACGAAGCTTTCTTT. The chain joins TRBV30 to TRBJ1-1; D possibly corresponds to TRBD1 (5 bases). CDR1 GTSNPN and CDR2 SVGIG come from the germline V gene (reference sequence). The CDR3 spans 11 residues. V lost 4 bases and J lost 8, with 11 bases in between.

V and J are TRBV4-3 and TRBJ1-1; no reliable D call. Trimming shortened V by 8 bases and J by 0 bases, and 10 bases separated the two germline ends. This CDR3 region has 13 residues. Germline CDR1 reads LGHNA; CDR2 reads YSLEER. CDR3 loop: CASGSTLNTEAFF. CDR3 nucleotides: TGCGCCAGCGGTTCGACACTGAACACTGAAGCTTTCTTT.

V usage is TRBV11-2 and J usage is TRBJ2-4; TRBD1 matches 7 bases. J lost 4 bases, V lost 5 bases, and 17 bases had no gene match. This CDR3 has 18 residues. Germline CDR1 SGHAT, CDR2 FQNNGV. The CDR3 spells CASSPPSYGTASKNIQYF. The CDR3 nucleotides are TGTGCCAGCAGCCCTCCTTCTTACGGGACAGCATCAAAAAACATTCAGTACTTC.

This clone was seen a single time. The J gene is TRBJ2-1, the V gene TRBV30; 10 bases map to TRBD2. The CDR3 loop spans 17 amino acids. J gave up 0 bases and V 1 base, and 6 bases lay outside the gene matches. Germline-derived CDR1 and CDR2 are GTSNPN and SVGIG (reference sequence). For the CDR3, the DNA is TGTGCCTGGAGTGATCTAGCGGGGGTGAGCTCCTACAATGAGCAGTTCTTC. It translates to CAWSDLAGVSSYNEQFF.

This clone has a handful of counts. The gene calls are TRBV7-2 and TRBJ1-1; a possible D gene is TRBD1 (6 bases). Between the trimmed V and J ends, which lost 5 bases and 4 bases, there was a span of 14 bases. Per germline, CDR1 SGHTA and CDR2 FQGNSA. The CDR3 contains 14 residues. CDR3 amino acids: CASSQEGVGTEAFF. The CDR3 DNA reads TGTGCCAGCAGCCAGGAGGGGGTTGGCACTGAAGCTTTCTTT.

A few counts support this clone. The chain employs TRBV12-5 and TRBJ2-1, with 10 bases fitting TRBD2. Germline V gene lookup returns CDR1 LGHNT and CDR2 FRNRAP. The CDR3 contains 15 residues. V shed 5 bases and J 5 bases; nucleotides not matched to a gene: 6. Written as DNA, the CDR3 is TGTGCTAGTGGTGCAGGACTAGCGGCTCACAATGAGCAGTTCTTC. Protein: CASGAGLAAHNEQFF.

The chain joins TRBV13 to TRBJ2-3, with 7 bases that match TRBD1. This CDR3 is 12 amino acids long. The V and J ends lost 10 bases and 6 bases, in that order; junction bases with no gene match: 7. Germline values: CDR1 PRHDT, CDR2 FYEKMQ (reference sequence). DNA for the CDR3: TGTGCCACCCACAGGGGATGGGATACGCAGTATTTT. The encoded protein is CATHRGWDTQYF.

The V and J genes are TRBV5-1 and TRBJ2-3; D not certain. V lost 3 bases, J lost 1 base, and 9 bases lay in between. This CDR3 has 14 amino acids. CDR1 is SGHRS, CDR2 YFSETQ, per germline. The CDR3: CASSSSTRTDTQYF. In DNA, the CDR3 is TGCGCCAGCAGCTCTTCAACCCGCACAGATACGCAGTATTTT.

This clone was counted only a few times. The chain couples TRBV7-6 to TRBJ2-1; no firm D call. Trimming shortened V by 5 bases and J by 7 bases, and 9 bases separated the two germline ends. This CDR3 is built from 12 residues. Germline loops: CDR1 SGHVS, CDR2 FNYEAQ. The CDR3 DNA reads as TGTGCCAGCAGCCCCCGTCGGAATGAGCAGTTCTTC. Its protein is CASSPRRNEQFF.

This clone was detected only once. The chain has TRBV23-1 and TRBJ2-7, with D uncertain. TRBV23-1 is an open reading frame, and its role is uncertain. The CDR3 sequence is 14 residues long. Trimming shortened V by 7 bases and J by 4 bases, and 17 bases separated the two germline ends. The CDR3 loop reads CASTPRADLYEQYF. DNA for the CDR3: TGCGCCAGCACCCCAAGGGCTGACCTTTACGAGCAGTACTTC.

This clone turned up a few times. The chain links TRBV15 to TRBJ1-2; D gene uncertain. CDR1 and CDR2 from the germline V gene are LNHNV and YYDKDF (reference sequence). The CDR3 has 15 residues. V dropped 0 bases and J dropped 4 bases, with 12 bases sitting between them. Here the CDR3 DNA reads TGTGCCACCAGCAGAGATCGGCAACTGGGCTATGGCTACACCTTC. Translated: CATSRDRQLGYGYTF.

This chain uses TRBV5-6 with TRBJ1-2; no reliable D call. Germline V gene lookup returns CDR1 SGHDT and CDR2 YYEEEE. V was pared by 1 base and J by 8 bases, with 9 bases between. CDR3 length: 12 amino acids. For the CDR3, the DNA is TGTGCCAGCAGCTTGACGCATACCGGCTACACCTTC. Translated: CASSLTHTGYTF.

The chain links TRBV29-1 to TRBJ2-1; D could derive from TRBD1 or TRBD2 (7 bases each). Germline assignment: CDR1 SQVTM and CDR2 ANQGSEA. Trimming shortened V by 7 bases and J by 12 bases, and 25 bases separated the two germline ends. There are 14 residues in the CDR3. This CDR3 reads CSAGGEGAYSGQFF. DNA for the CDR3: TGCAGCGCAGGGGGGGAGGGTGCTTATTCTGGGCAGTTCTTC.

The CDR3 DNA sequence: TGTGCCAGCAGTCGACCCACGCCCGGGGAGCTGTTTTTT. Encoded protein: CASSRPTPGELFF. This chain joins TRBV6-5 and TRBJ2-2; D unclear. The germline V and J ends were trimmed by 5 bases and 6 bases, with 10 bases remaining between them. This CDR3 is 13 amino acids long. Germline CDR1 MNHEY, CDR2 SVGAGI.

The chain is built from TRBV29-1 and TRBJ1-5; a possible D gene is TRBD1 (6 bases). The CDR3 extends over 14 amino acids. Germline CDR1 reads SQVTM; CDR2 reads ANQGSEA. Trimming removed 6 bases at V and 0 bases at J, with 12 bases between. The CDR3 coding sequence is TGCAGCGTGGCGGACAGTCATAGCAATCAGCCCCAGCATTTT. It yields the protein CSVADSHSNQPQHF.

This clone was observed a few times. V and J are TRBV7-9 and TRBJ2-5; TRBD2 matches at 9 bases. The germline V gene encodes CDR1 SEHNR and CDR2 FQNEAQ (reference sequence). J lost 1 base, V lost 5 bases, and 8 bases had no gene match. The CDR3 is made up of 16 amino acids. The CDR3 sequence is CASSLGAAGGQETQYF. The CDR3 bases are TGTGCCAGCAGCCTAGGGGCAGCGGGGGGCCAAGAGACCCAGTACTTC.